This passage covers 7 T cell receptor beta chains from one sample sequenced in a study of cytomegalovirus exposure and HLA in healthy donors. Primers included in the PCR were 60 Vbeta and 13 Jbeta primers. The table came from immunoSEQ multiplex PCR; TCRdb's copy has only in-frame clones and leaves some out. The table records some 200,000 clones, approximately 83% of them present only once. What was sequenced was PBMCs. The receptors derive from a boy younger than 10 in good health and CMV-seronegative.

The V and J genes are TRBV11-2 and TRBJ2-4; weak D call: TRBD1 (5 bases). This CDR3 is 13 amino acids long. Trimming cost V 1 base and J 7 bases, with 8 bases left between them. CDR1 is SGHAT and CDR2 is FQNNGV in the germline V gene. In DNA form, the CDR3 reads TGTGCCAGCAGCTTAGTAAGGGGCAACATTCAGTACTTC. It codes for CASSLVRGNIQYF.

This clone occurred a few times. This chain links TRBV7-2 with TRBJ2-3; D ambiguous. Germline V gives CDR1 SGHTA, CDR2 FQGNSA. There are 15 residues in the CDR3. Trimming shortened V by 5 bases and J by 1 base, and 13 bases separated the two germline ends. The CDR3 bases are TGTGCCAGCAGCGTCACGACTTACCGCACAGATACGCAGTATTTT. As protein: CASSVTTYRTDTQYF.

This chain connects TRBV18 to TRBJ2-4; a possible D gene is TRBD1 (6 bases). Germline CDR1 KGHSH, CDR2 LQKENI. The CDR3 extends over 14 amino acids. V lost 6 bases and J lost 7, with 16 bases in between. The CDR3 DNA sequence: TGTGCCAGCTCCCATGGGGGCGCGAGTAACATTCAGTACTTC. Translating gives CASSHGGASNIQYF.

DNA for the CDR3: TGTGCCACCAGCAGAGATCCAGGGTTGGGGAATGAGCAGTTCTTC. Translation gives CATSRDPGLGNEQFF. The gene calls are TRBV15 and TRBJ2-1; tentative D call: TRBD1 (5 bases). V was clipped by 0 bases and J by 7 bases, with 13 bases between them. This CDR3 is built from 15 residues. Looked up from germline, CDR1 is LNHNV and CDR2 is YYDKDF (reference sequence).

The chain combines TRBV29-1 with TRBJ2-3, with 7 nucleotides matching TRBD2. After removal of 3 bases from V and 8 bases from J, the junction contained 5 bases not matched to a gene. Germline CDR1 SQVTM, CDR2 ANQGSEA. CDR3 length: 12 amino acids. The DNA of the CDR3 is TGCAGCGTTGATCTTCTAGCGGCTACGCAGTATTTT. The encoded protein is CSVDLLAATQYF.

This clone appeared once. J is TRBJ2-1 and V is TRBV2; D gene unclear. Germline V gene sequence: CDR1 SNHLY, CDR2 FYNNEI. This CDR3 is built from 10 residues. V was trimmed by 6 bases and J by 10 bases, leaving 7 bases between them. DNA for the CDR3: TGTGCCAGCAGGGCACAGGAGCAGTTCTTC. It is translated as CASRAQEQFF.

This CDR3 reads CASSFPSGSVDTQYF. The CDR3 region has the DNA TGTGCCAGCAGCTTCCCTAGCGGTTCCGTTGATACGCAGTATTTT. The chain combines TRBV5-4 with TRBJ2-3; 7 nucleotides align to TRBD2. Germline V CDR1 and CDR2: SGHNT, YYREEE (reference sequence). Trimming at V came to 2 bases and at J to 6 bases, leaving 9 bases not matched to a gene. This CDR3 is 15 amino acids long.